The following is a T cell receptor beta chain sequence with its context. Its antigen remains unknown. V was clipped by 5 bases and J by 5 bases, with 16 bases between them. Germline CDR1 is SQVTM and CDR2 is ANQGSEA. The CDR3 covers 14 residues. Investigators took RNA and DNA out together from roughly 21-30 mg of unsorted bulk tissue. Those patients suffered from chronic HBV infection and were treatment-naive. The data originate from a study of tumor-infiltrating lymphocytes in primary liver carcinoma. Study information: Sample yields, roughly 3.5 to 7.13 million productive TCRbeta reads, were similar across the tissue types. General study points: Tumor top-250-clone fraction significantly exceeded that of blood (p = 0.039).

TCR beta cDNA was prepared out of around 460 ng total RNA by means of a constant-region primer. For TCR beta, libraries were produced by three nested multiplex PCR rounds using slightly modified ARM-PCR. For about 11 cycles apiece, the opening two PCR rounds ran with TRBV1-TRBV30 forward primers and a C-beta reverse primer. TCRdb re-called the multiplex PCR reads with MiXCR, one entry per CDR3 protein. The sample has about 120,000 distinct CDR3 sequences, roughly 75% seen once; the top ten hold over 8%. V is TRBV29-1 and J is TRBJ2-1; D gene uncertain. This clonotype was obtained from a woman in her sixties with primary liver carcinoma and hepatitis B virus infection. The specimen sequenced was tumor-adjacent normal liver tissue. Here the CDR3 reads CSVKLTLGNNEQFF. The DNA for the CDR3 is TGCAGCGTTAAGCTAACGTTGGGAAACAATGAGCAGTTCTTC.